This T cell receptor beta chain is drawn from a study of cytomegalovirus exposure and HLA in healthy donors. Across the whole study: Early released data had 80 million or so unique TCRs, all coming from HLA-typed donors.

Notes on the study in general: Owing to their indistinguishability, certain V segments, notably TRBV6-2 and TRBV6-3, were excluded. The study labeled fewer than 200 TCR beta chains cytomegalovirus-associated.

The V gene lost 4 bases and the J gene lost 0 bases, with 19 bases spanning the gap. Germline V CDR1 and CDR2: LGHNT, FRNRAP. The CDR3 extends over 18 amino acids. Remarks on this clone: Its specificity is not known.

It was with 60 Vbeta and 13 Jbeta primers that the PCR ran. Per the study methods: In a later analysis, 60 million to 90 million unique TCR beta chains included roughly 11 million shared by two or more donors. Clones were read by immunoSEQ multiplex PCR, and TCRdb kept only the in-frame ones, dropping some. D and trimming come from the DNA, and the V and J calls and clone size come from that table. The table shows 90,000 to 120,000 clones, with more than 60% occurring only once. The chain carries TRBV12-5 and TRBJ2-1; weak D call: TRBD2 (6 bases). Specimen: PBMCs. The TCR was taken from a female donor in good health and CMV-seropositive. In DNA form, the CDR3 reads TGTGCTAGTGGTTCCCCCACGCGGGGACCCAGCTCCTACAATGAGCAGTTCTTC. Encoded protein: CASGSPTRGPSSYNEQFF.